This TCR beta chain is from a study of radiation and T cells in renal cell carcinoma. As for time point: blood 4 weeks post-SBRT, at nephrectomy. As to treatment: 15 Gy SBRT to primary tumor, nephrectomy 4 weeks later. Blood was sampled at baseline, 2 weeks and 4 weeks after SBRT. V was trimmed by 0 bases and J by 0 bases, leaving 3 bases between them. The germline CDR1 and CDR2 sequences are MRHNA and SNTAGT. The CDR3 is made up of 15 amino acids. Measured with immunoSEQ multiplex PCR; TCRdb has only the in-frame clones, and not every one. The sample records over 60,000 clones, less than 90% being singletons.

Sequencing used blood, obtained from a patient whose treatment included radiotherapy and nephrectomy. The clonotype was recovered from a woman aged 55-69 years with renal cell carcinoma. This chain uses TRBV6-4 with TRBJ2-6, with no clear D. The CDR3, as DNA: TGTGCCAGCAGTGACTCTAGCTCTGGGGCCAACGTCCTGACTTTC. Translating it yields CASSDSSSGANVLTF.